Below, 9 T cell receptor beta chains from the same sample are listed, as sequenced in a study of T cell repertoires in cytomegalovirus infection. TCRdb reprocessed the reads with MiXCR, giving one entry per CDR3 protein. In the table there are roughly 140,000 distinct CDR3 sequences, about 20% of which are singletons. The specimen sequenced was PBMCs. All receptors come from a human donor in good health (CMV status not recorded). Some clones in this sample may be carry-over from other donors' samples.

This clonotype was seen more than once but under ten times. This chain links TRBV20-1 with TRBJ2-7; D gene uncertain. The CDR3 consists of 14 residues. V was pared by 3 bases and J by 3 bases, with 15 bases between. The V gene's germline CDR1 is DFQATT and CDR2 SNEGSKA (reference sequence). The CDR3 reads CSARAQAGYYEQYF. The CDR3, as DNA: TGCAGTGCTAGGGCCCAGGCCGGCTACTACGAGCAGTACTTC.

The gene calls are TRBV20-1 and TRBJ2-1, with D perhaps TRBD2 (5 bases). CDR1 and CDR2 from the germline V gene are DFQATT and SNEGSKA (reference sequence). This CDR3 comprises 13 residues. V was pared by 3 bases and J by 4 bases, with 10 bases between. The DNA of the CDR3 is TGCAGTGCTAGCGGGAACCTATACAATGAGCAGTTCTTC. Amino acids: CSASGNLYNEQFF.

This clonotype was counted a few times. This rearrangement joins TRBV12-3 or TRBV12-4 to TRBJ2-7; 7 bases agree with TRBD2. This CDR3 has 13 residues. V lost 5 bases and J lost 3; bases outside the gene matches: 4. CDR3 region: CASSTGGGYEQYF. The CDR3 nucleotides read TGTGCCAGCAGTACGGGGGGAGGCTACGAGCAGTACTTC.

In this sample, this clonotype turned up a few times. The chain is built from TRBV7-3 and TRBJ2-1, with D possibly called TRBD1 or TRBD2 (7 bases each). The germline V and J ends were trimmed by 5 bases and 4 bases, with 18 bases remaining between them. CDR1 is SGHTA and CDR2 is FQGTGA in the germline V gene. The CDR3 contains 16 residues. CDR3 in amino acids: CASSPQGGGLYNEQFF. CDR3 coding DNA: TGTGCCAGCAGCCCTCAGGGGGGGGGACTTTACAATGAGCAGTTCTTC.

This clonotype has only a few counts. The chain employs TRBV6-5 and TRBJ1-2; 9 nucleotides line up with TRBD1. Per germline, CDR1 MNHEY and CDR2 SVGAGI. The trim removed 2 bases at V and 4 bases at J, leaving 8 bases unmatched. The CDR3 covers 16 residues. CDR3 bases: TGTGCCAGCAGTTACACCGGGACAGGGAAAGGCTATGGCTACACCTTC. Translating gives CASSYTGTGKGYGYTF.

This clonotype was detected once. The chain uses TRBV4-3 and TRBJ2-3, with D maybe TRBD1 (5 bases). The V end lost 4 bases, the J end lost 5 bases, and 16 bases lay between the germline ends. Germline V gene data show CDR1 as LGHNA and CDR2 as YSLEER. The CDR3 sequence is 15 residues long. The CDR3 nucleotides are TGCGCCAGCAGCCCGTCGACAGTCCGAAGAGATACGCAGTATTTT. Protein product: CASSPSTVRRDTQYF.

The chain carries TRBV2 and TRBJ1-4, with 9 bases identical to TRBD1. The CDR3 is 14 amino acids. J was trimmed by 5 bases and V by 5 bases; bases with no gene match: 3. The germline V gene has CDR1 SNHLY and CDR2 FYNNEI. The CDR3 spells CASSQGQGNEKLFF. The CDR3 DNA reads TGTGCCAGCAGTCAGGGACAGGGAAATGAAAAACTGTTTTTT.

V and J are TRBV19 and TRBJ1-5; a weak D match, TRBD1 (6 bases). Between the trimmed V and J ends, which lost 5 bases and 2 bases, there was a span of 13 bases. Per the germline V gene, CDR1 is LNHDA and CDR2 is SQIVND (reference sequence). The CDR3 spans 15 residues. CDR3 loop: CASSVGATGNQPQHF. The DNA of the CDR3 is TGTGCCAGTAGTGTGGGGGCGACTGGCAATCAGCCCCAGCATTTT.

V and J are TRBV28 and TRBJ2-6, with 8 bases matching TRBD2. V gave up 7 bases and J gave up 4 bases; unmatched junction bases: 6. The germline V gene has CDR1 MDHEN and CDR2 SYDVKM. The CDR3 runs to 15 residues. For the CDR3, the DNA is TGTGCCAGCACCCCGGGAGGGTTCGGGGCCAACGTCCTGACTTTC. It is translated as CASTPGGFGANVLTF.